The TCR beta chain described here comes from a study of early T cells in non-severe SARS-CoV-2 infection. Trimming pared 2 bases from V and 0 bases from J, leaving 10 bases between. This CDR3 is built from 15 residues. Germline CDR1 MNHEY, CDR2 SMNVEV (reference sequence). Study-level results: Matching with VDJdb favored anti-spike CD8 responses (missing private and CD4 specificities).

As for this clonotype: Its specificity is not known.

cDNA molecules, individually, were tagged with unique molecular identifiers. MiXCR, applied by TCRdb to the 5' RACE reads, yields one record per CDR3 protein. Of roughly 12,000 distinct CDR3 sequences listed, roughly 4.4% are singletons. The receptor was isolated from an adult who was a healthcare worker with PCR-confirmed SARS-CoV-2 infection or an uninfected control (not recorded which). Sequenced: whole blood. This rearrangement joins TRBV27 to TRBJ2-5, with D tentatively TRBD2 (5 bases). CDR3 in amino acids: CASSLEGRDQETQYF. The CDR3 coding sequence is TGTGCCAGCAGTTTAGAGGGAAGGGACCAAGAGACCCAGTACTTC.